The 14 T cell receptor beta chains presented below share a single source sample, sequenced in a study of cytomegalovirus exposure and HLA in healthy donors. Primers: 60 Vbeta forward and 13 Jbeta reverse. Sequencing was performed with immunoSEQ multiplex PCR; in TCRdb, only in-frame clones are kept and a portion is missing. Among about 160,000 clones listed, around four fifths were seen once. The specimen was PBMCs. These receptors were taken from a woman in her 30s in good health and CMV-seronegative.

The chain is built from TRBV7-9 and TRBJ1-1, with a weak D call TRBD1 (5 bases). The CDR3 contains 15 residues. The V gene lost 3 bases and the J gene lost 5 bases, with 16 bases spanning the gap. Germline CDR1 is SEHNR and CDR2 is FQNEAQ (reference sequence). The CDR3: CASSFDFGGGTEAFF. In DNA, the CDR3 is TGTGCCAGCAGCTTTGATTTTGGGGGGGGTACTGAAGCTTTCTTT.

In this sample, this clone turned up a few times. The chain is built from TRBV5-1 and TRBJ2-6; the D gene is possibly TRBD1 (7 bases). V was trimmed by 4 bases and J by 0 bases, leaving 14 bases between them. The CDR3 spans 17 residues. Germline CDR1 is SGHRS and CDR2 is YFSETQ. CDR3 nucleotide sequence: TGCGCCAGCAGCGCGGGACAGACCAGCTCTGGGGCCAACGTCCTGACTTTC. It translates to CASSAGQTSSGANVLTF.

The chain recombines TRBV6-5 with TRBJ2-3; 8 bases fit TRBD1. The CDR3 spans 15 residues. CDR1 MNHEY and CDR2 SVGAGI come from the germline V gene. V was clipped by 6 bases and J by 1 base; unmatched bases: 6. The CDR3 loop is CASSTRTGRTDTQYF. Here the CDR3 DNA reads TGTGCCAGCAGCACGCGGACAGGGCGCACAGATACGCAGTATTTT.

The chain recombines TRBV27 with TRBJ1-4; D remains unclear. The CDR3 covers 12 residues. The germline gives CDR1 MNHEY, CDR2 SMNVEV (reference sequence). The V end was cut by 7 bases, the J end by 10 bases, with 13 bases between. The CDR3 region has the DNA TGTGCCAGCACCAGCACTGAGGGAAAACTGTTTTTT. This translates into CASTSTEGKLFF.

The chain's CDR3 is CASSFGQPTNTGELFF. The DNA for the CDR3 is TGCGCCAGCAGCTTTGGACAGCCAACGAACACCGGGGAGCTGTTTTTT. This sequence joins TRBV5-1 and TRBJ2-2; the D gene is possibly TRBD1 (6 bases). V dropped 2 bases and J dropped 0 bases, with 11 bases sitting between them. CDR1 and CDR2 from the germline V gene are SGHRS and YFSETQ. This CDR3 spans 16 amino acids. Variable domain in full (rest from reference TRBV5-1 and TRBJ2-2): KAGVTQTPRYLIKTRGQQVTLSCSPISGHRSVSWYQQTPGQGLQFLFEYFSETQRNKGNFPGRFSGRQFSNSRSEMNVSTLELGDSALYLCASSFGQPTNTGELFFGEGSRLTVL.

The V and J genes are TRBV9 and TRBJ2-7, with D possibly matching TRBD2 (5 bases). Germline V lookup: CDR1 SGDLS, CDR2 YYNGEE. Trimming removed 2 bases at V and 0 bases at J, with 12 bases between. The length of the CDR3 is 15 residues. This CDR3 is CASSVSSSSSYEQYF. In DNA form, the CDR3 reads TGTGCCAGCAGCGTGTCTAGCTCGAGCTCCTACGAGCAGTACTTC. Based on the CDR3 plus reference TRBV9 and TRBJ2-7, the full variable domain is DSGVTQTPKHLITATGQRVTLRCSPRSGDLSVYWYQQSLDQGLQFLIQYYNGEERAKGNILERFSAQQFPDLHSELNLSSLELGDSALYFCASSVSSSSSYEQYFGPGTRLTVT.

This sequence joins TRBV28 and TRBJ2-7, with D perhaps matching TRBD1 (6 bases). The CDR3 has 14 amino acids. Germline V gene data show CDR1 as MDHEN and CDR2 as SYDVKM. Trimming left V 7 bases short and J 4 bases short, with 17 bases between. CDR3 in amino acids: CASMPISTGYEQYF. DNA of the CDR3: TGTGCCAGCATGCCGATCTCCACAGGGTACGAGCAGTACTTC. Full variable domain (missing parts from reference TRBV28 and TRBJ2-7): DVKVTQSSRYLVKRTGEKVFLECVQDMDHENMFWYRQDPGLGLRLIYFSYDVKMKEKGDIPEGYSVSREKKERFSLILESASTNQTSMYLCASMPISTGYEQYFGPGTRLTVT.

V usage is TRBV9 and J usage is TRBJ2-2; tentative D call: TRBD2 (6 bases). Trimming took 2 bases from V and 3 from J, leaving 11 bases between them. The CDR3 covers 15 residues. Germline V gives CDR1 SGDLS, CDR2 YYNGEE. In DNA form, the CDR3 reads TGTGCCAGCAGCGTCCAGGGACTTGACACCGGGGAGCTGTTTTTT. Translated, it gives CASSVQGLDTGELFF. The variable domain in full, completed from reference TRBV9 and TRBJ2-2, reads DSGVTQTPKHLITATGQRVTLRCSPRSGDLSVYWYQQSLDQGLQFLIQYYNGEERAKGNILERFSAQQFPDLHSELNLSSLELGDSALYFCASSVQGLDTGELFFGEGSRLTVL.

The CDR3 is CASSPAGINEKLFF. The DNA for the CDR3 is TGTGCCAGCTCACCGGCAGGGATCAATGAAAAACTGTTTTTT. This sequence joins TRBV18 and TRBJ1-4; weak D call: TRBD1 (5 bases). Per germline, CDR1 KGHSH and CDR2 LQKENI. The CDR3 is 14 residues long. V was cut by 3 bases and J by 5 bases, with 10 bases left in between. The complete variable domain, with remaining parts taken from reference TRBV18 and TRBJ1-4, reads NAGVMQNPRHLVRRRGQEARLRCSPMKGHSHVYWYRQLPEEGLKFMVYLQKENIIDESGMPKERFSAEFPKEGPSILRIQQVVRGDSAAYFCASSPAGINEKLFFGSGTQLSVL.

J is TRBJ2-5 and V is TRBV6-6; D gene ambiguous. The CDR3 extends over 14 amino acids. Germline values: CDR1 MNHNY, CDR2 SVGAGI (reference sequence). The ends were cut back, 6 bases at V and 3 bases at J, with 14 bases in the middle. The CDR3 DNA is TGTGCCAGCAGGCCTTCGCGGCAGAAAGAGACCCAGTACTTC. Its protein product is CASRPSRQKETQYF.

The rearrangement uses TRBV6-1 and TRBJ1-5, with a tentative D call TRBD1 (6 bases). Germline V CDR1 and CDR2: MNHNS, SASEGT. V lost 7 bases to trimming and J lost 4 bases, with 11 bases between them. The CDR3 covers 13 residues. Written as DNA, the CDR3 is TGTGCCAGCACGGACAGCCCAAATCAGCCCCAGCATTTT. Amino acids: CASTDSPNQPQHF.

The rearrangement uses TRBV5-1 and TRBJ2-5; a possible D gene is TRBD1 (6 bases). The end of the DNA aligns better with TRBJ2-7, so the J call may be wrong. CDR1 is SGHRS, CDR2 YFSETQ, per germline. There are 14 residues in the CDR3. The CDR3 protein is CASSLAGQSNEQYF. DNA of the CDR3: TGCGCCAGCAGCTTGGCCGGACAGAGCAACGAGCAGTACTTC.

The count of this clone is one. The J gene is TRBJ2-1, the V gene TRBV2, with 9 bases aligning to TRBD2. The CDR3 runs 14 residues. V lost 8 bases, J lost 2 bases, and 4 bases stayed unmatched. Germline V gene data show CDR1 as SNHLY and CDR2 as FYNNEI. The CDR3 here is CASDIAGAYNEQFF. The CDR3, as DNA: TGTGCCAGCGACATAGCGGGGGCCTACAATGAGCAGTTCTTC.

V is TRBV28 and J is TRBJ2-4, with no clear D. Germline V CDR1 and CDR2: MDHEN, SYDVKM. CDR3 length: 17 amino acids. Trimming left V 2 bases short and J 0 bases short, with 14 bases between. DNA of the CDR3: TGTGCCAGCAGTTTAGGCGGTATCGCTGGAGCCAAAAACATTCAGTACTTC. This gives the protein CASSLGGIAGAKNIQYF.